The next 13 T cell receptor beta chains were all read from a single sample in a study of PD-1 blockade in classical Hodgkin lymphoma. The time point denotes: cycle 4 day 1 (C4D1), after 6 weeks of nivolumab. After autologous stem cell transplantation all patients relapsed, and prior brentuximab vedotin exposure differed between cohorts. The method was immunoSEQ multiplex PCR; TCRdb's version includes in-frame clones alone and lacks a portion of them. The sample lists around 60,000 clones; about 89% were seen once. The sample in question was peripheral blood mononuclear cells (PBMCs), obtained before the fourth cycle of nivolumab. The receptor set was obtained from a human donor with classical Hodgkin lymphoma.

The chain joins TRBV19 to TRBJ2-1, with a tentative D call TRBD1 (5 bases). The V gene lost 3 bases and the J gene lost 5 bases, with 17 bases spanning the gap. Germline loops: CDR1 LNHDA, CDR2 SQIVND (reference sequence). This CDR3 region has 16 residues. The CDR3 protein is CASSIRVHPPDNEQFF. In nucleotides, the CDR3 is TGTGCCAGTAGTATCAGGGTACACCCCCCTGACAATGAGCAGTTCTTC.

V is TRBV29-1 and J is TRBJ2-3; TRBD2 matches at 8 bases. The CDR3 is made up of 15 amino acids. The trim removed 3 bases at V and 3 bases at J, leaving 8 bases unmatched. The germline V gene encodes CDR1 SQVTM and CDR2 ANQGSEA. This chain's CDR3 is CSVDGGGSFTDTQYF. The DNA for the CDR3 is TGCAGCGTTGATGGCGGGGGGTCATTTACAGATACGCAGTATTTT.

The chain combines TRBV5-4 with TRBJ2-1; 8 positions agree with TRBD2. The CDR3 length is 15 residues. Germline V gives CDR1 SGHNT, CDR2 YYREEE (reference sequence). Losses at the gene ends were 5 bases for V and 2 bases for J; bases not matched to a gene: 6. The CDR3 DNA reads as TGTGCCAGCAGGCGTAGCGGGGCGACCTACAATGAGCAGTTCTTC. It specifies CASRRSGATYNEQFF.

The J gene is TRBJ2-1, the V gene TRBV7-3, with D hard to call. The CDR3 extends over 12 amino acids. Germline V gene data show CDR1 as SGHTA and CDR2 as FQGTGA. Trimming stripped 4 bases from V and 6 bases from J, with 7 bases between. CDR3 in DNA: TGTGCCAGCAGCTCCGACCCCAATGAGCAGTTCTTC. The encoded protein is CASSSDPNEQFF.

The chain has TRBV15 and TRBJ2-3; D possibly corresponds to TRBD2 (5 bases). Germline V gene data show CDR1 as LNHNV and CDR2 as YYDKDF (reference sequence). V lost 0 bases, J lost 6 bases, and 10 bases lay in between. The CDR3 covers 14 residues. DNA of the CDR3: TGTGCCACCAGCAGAGAACGGGGTTGGGATACGCAGTATTTT. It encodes CATSRERGWDTQYF.

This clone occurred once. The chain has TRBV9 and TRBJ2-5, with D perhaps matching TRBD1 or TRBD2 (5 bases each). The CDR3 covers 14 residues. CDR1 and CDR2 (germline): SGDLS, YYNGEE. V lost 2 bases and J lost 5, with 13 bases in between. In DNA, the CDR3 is TGTGCCAGCAGCGTCGGGACGCCTGGGGAGACCCAGTACTTC. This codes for CASSVGTPGETQYF.

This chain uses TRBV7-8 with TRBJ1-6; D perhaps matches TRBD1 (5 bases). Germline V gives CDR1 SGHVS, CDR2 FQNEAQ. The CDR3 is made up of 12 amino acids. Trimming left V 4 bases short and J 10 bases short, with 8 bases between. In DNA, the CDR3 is TGTGCCAGCAGCTCGGGACGCTCACCCCTCCACTTT. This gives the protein CASSSGRSPLHF.

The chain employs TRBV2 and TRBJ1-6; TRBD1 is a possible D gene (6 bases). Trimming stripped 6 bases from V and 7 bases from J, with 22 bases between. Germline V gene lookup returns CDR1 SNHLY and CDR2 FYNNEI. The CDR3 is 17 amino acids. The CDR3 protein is CASSGTPAGIWNSPLHF. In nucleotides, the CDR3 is TGTGCCAGCAGCGGGACACCGGCGGGGATATGGAATTCACCCCTCCACTTT.

CDR3 residues: CASSPQGKGGYTF. The CDR3 nucleotides read TGTGCCAGCAGTCCACAGGGGAAGGGTGGCTACACCTTC. The chain carries TRBV7-9 and TRBJ1-2; 7 nucleotides match TRBD1. There are 13 residues in the CDR3. Trimming cost V 6 bases and J 7 bases; bases outside gene matches: 8. The germline V gene has CDR1 SEHNR and CDR2 FQNEAQ (reference sequence).

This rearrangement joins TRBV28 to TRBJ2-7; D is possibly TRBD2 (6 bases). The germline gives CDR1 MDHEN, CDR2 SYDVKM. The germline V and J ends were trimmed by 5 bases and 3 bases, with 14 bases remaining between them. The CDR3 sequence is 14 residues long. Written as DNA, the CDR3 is TGTGCCAGCAGTCTCTCGTGGGGGGACTACGAGCAGTACTTC. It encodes CASSLSWGDYEQYF. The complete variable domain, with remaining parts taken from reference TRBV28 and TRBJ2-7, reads DVKVTQSSRYLVKRTGEKVFLECVQDMDHENMFWYRQDPGLGLRLIYFSYDVKMKEKGDIPEGYSVSREKKERFSLILESASTNQTSMYLCASSLSWGDYEQYFGPGTRLTVT.

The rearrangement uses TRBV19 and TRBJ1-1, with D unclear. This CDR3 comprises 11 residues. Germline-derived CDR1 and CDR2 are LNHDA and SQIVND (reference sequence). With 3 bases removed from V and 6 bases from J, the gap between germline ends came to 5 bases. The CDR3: CASSIHAEAFF. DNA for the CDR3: TGTGCCAGTAGTATTCACGCTGAAGCTTTCTTT.

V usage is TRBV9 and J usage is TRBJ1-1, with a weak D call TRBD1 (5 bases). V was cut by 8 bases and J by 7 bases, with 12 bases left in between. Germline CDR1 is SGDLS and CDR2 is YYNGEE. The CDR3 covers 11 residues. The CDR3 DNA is TGTGCCAGTGGGGCGGGACGTGAAGCTTTCTTT. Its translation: CASGAGREAFF.

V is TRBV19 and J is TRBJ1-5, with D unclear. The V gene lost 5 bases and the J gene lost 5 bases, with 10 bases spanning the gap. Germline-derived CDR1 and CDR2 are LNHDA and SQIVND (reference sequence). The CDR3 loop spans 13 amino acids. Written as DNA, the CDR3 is TGTGCCAGTAGTGCCCAGAGAGATCAGCCCCAGCATTTT. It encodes CASSAQRDQPQHF.